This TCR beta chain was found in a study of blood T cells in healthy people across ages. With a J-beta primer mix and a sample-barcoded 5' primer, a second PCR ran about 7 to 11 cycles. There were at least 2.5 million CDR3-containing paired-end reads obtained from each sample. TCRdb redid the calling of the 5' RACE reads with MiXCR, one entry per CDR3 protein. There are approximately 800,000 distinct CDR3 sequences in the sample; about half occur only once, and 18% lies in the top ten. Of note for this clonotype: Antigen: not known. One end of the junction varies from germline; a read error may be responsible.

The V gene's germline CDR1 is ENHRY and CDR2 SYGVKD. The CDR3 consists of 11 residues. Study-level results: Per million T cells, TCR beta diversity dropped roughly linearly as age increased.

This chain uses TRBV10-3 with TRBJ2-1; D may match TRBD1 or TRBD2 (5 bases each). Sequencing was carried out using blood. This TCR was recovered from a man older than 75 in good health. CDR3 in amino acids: CTISEGREQFF. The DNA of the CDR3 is TGTACCATCAGTGAGGGGAGAGAGCAGTTCTTC.